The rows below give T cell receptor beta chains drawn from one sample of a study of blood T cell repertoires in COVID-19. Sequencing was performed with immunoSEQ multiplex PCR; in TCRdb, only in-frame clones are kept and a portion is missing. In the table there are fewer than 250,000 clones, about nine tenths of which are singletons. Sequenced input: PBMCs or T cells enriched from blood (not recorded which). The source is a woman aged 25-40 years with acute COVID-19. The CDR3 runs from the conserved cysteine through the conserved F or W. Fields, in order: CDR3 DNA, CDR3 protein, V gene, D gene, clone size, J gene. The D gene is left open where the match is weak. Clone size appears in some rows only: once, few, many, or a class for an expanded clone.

DNA: TGTGCCAGCAGTGAGGACAGGGGTGTTCGCACTAATGAAAAACTGTTTTTT
CDR3: CASSEDRGVRTNEKLFF
V: TRBV25-1
D: TRBD1
size: .
J: TRBJ1-4

DNA: TGTGCCAGTTCCTCGGAGGCGGATGGCTACACCTTC
CDR3: CASSSEADGYTF
V: TRBV11-2
D: .
size: .
J: TRBJ1-2

DNA: TGCAGCGTTGAGAGTCAGGGCTATACAGTGCAGTTCTTC
CDR3: CSVESQGYTVQFF
V: TRBV29-1
D: .
size: .
J: TRBJ2-1

DNA: TGTGCCAGCAGCTTAACCGGGACTTTGGGACAAGAGACCCAGTACTTC
CDR3: CASSLTGTLGQETQYF
V: TRBV7-8
D: .
size: .
J: TRBJ2-5

DNA: TGTGCCAGCAGCTTGTTACTAGCGCAAAGCACAGATACGCAGTATTTT
CDR3: CASSLLLAQSTDTQYF
V: TRBV5-6
D: TRBD2
size: .
J: TRBJ2-3

DNA: TGCGCCAGCAGTGAGTCGGGCGGAGGGAAAGGCTACACCTTC
CDR3: CASSESGGGKGYTF
V: TRBV10-2
D: .
size: once
J: TRBJ1-2

DNA: TGCGCCAGCAGCCAAGACCTGCTAAGCAGGGGCACAGATACGCAGTATTTT
CDR3: CASSQDLLSRGTDTQYF
V: TRBV4-3
D: .
size: once
J: TRBJ2-3

DNA: TGTGCCAGCAGTTACGTCATACGGGAAGTAAACACTGAAGCTTTCTTT
CDR3: CASSYVIREVNTEAFF
V: TRBV6-2/TRBV6-3
D: .
size: .
J: TRBJ1-1

DNA: TGCAGTGCTAGTGGGCGGTACGAGCAGTACTTC
CDR3: CSASGRYEQYF
V: TRBV20-1
D: .
size: .
J: TRBJ2-7

DNA: TGTGCCAGCAGTCACAGGGGGTCTCTCTACGAGCAGTACTTC
CDR3: CASSHRGSLYEQYF
V: TRBV27
D: TRBD1
size: .
J: TRBJ2-7

DNA: TGTGCCAGCAGCCAAACCTTTACAGGGGCGAACACTGAAGCTTTCTTT
CDR3: CASSQTFTGANTEAFF
V: TRBV4-2
D: TRBD1
size: .
J: TRBJ1-1

DNA: TGTGCCAGCAGTTTTGGGCTGAATCAGCCCCAGCATTTT
CDR3: CASSFGLNQPQHF
V: TRBV12-3/TRBV12-4
D: .
size: few
J: TRBJ1-5

DNA: TGTGCCAGCAGTTTTTCGGGGATAGGGGGAAATCAGCCCCAGCATTTT
CDR3: CASSFSGIGGNQPQHF
V: TRBV6-5
D: .
size: .
J: TRBJ1-5

DNA: TGCAGCCCCGGGGGTTACGGACAGGAATTTTATAGCAATCAGCCCCAGCATTTT
CDR3: CSPGGYGQEFYSNQPQHF
V: TRBV29-1
D: TRBD1
size: .
J: TRBJ1-5

DNA: TGTGCCACGTCTAGAGGGTCACTTTGGAGGAACACTGAAGCTTTCTTT
CDR3: CATSRGSLWRNTEAFF
V: TRBV19
D: .
size: .
J: TRBJ1-1

DNA: TGTGCCAGCAGTTACCAGGTCGGCACTGAAGCTTTCTTT
CDR3: CASSYQVGTEAFF
V: TRBV6-5
D: .
size: .
J: TRBJ1-1

DNA: TGCAGCGTGGAACAGGGGGCCAGGGGAGAGACCCAGTACTTC
CDR3: CSVEQGARGETQYF
V: TRBV29-1
D: TRBD1
size: .
J: TRBJ2-5

DNA: TGTGCCAGCAGCCCTCGTCCAGCTAACTATGGCTACACCTTC
CDR3: CASSPRPANYGYTF
V: TRBV3-1/TRBV3-2
D: .
size: .
J: TRBJ1-2

DNA: TGTGCCAGCTCAGGTCGGCAGGATTCGAACACTGAAGCTTTCTTT
CDR3: CASSGRQDSNTEAFF
V: TRBV18
D: .
size: .
J: TRBJ1-1

DNA: TGCGCCAGCAGCTTGGGACAGCATAATGAAAAACTGTTTTTT
CDR3: CASSLGQHNEKLFF
V: TRBV5-1
D: .
size: .
J: TRBJ1-4

DNA: TGCGCCAGCAGCCAAGGTGCCAGCGGGGTAGGGACCGGGGAGCTGTTTTTT
CDR3: CASSQGASGVGTGELFF
V: TRBV4-1
D: TRBD2
size: .
J: TRBJ2-2

DNA: TGTGCCATCAGTGAGTCTGGCCGGGGGACTACAGATACGCAGTATTTT
CDR3: CAISESGRGTTDTQYF
V: TRBV10-3
D: .
size: .
J: TRBJ2-3

DNA: TGTGCCAGCAGCGTAGCTACAGGGTTCACTGAAGCTTTCTTT
CDR3: CASSVATGFTEAFF
V: TRBV9
D: .
size: .
J: TRBJ1-1

DNA: TGTGCCAGCAGGTTACAGGGGGCACGATCACCCCTCCACTTT
CDR3: CASRLQGARSPLHF
V: TRBV5-6
D: TRBD1
size: .
J: TRBJ1-6

DNA: TGTGCCAGCAATACCGGGACAGGCGACTACGAGCAGTACTTC
CDR3: CASNTGTGDYEQYF
V: TRBV6-5
D: TRBD1
size: .
J: TRBJ2-7

DNA: TGTGCCAGTAGTATAGAGGACAGGCCCTCCTACGAGCAGTACTTC
CDR3: CASSIEDRPSYEQYF
V: TRBV19
D: TRBD1
size: .
J: TRBJ2-7

DNA: TGTGCCAGCAATGGCGGGGAAAAACTGTTTTTT
CDR3: CASNGGEKLFF
V: TRBV6-5
D: .
size: .
J: TRBJ1-4

DNA: TGTGCCAGCAGCCTAGTATGCTCCTACGAGCAGTACTTC
CDR3: CASSLVCSYEQYF
V: TRBV9
D: .
size: once
J: TRBJ2-7

DNA: TGCAGCGTTAACAAAAATGAAAAACTGTTTTTT
CDR3: CSVNKNEKLFF
V: TRBV29-1
D: .
size: .
J: TRBJ1-4

DNA: TGTGCCAGCAGCTTAGGGGGACTAGCGGGGGGTCAAGAGACCCAGTACTTC
CDR3: CASSLGGLAGGQETQYF
V: TRBV7-6
D: TRBD2
size: .
J: TRBJ2-5

DNA: TGTGCCAGCAGTGAGGGGACACATCAAACCGGGGAGCTGTTTTTT
CDR3: CASSEGTHQTGELFF
V: TRBV25-1
D: .
size: .
J: TRBJ2-2

DNA: TGCGCCAGCAGCGTACCGACAGGGGGCGAGTCACCCCTCCACTTT
CDR3: CASSVPTGGESPLHF
V: TRBV5-1
D: TRBD1
size: once
J: TRBJ1-6

DNA: TGTGCCAGCAGCTTGGTTTTGCAGTTGGACACCCGCCACTTTAACTATGGCTACACCTTC
CDR3: CASSLVLQLDTRHFNYGYTF
V: TRBV5-4
D: .
size: .
J: TRBJ1-2

DNA: TGTGCCAGCAGCGTACAGGGGGACTATGGCTACACCTTC
CDR3: CASSVQGDYGYTF
V: TRBV5-6
D: TRBD1
size: .
J: TRBJ1-2

DNA: TGTGCCCGAGACTTGGCGAACACTGAAGCTTTCTTT
CDR3: CARDLANTEAFF
V: TRBV2
D: .
size: .
J: TRBJ1-1

DNA: TGTGCCAGCAGTTACCCGGGACCCCTCCACTTT
CDR3: CASSYPGPLHF
V: TRBV6-2/TRBV6-3
D: .
size: .
J: TRBJ1-6

DNA: TGTGCCAGTAGTAGTTGGACTGATGAAGCTTTCTTT
CDR3: CASSSWTDEAFF
V: TRBV19
D: .
size: .
J: TRBJ1-1

DNA: TGTGCTAGTGGTTGGACTAGCGGGGATGGCACCGGGGAGCTGTTTTTT
CDR3: CASGWTSGDGTGELFF
V: TRBV12-5
D: TRBD2
size: .
J: TRBJ2-2

DNA: TGCGCCAGCAGCCAACGGGGGACAGTGAATCAGCCCCAGCATTTT
CDR3: CASSQRGTVNQPQHF
V: TRBV4-1
D: TRBD1
size: .
J: TRBJ1-5

DNA: TGTGCCAGCAGCCAAGATATAAGGAGCTATAGCAATCAGCCCCAGCATTTT
CDR3: CASSQDIRSYSNQPQHF
V: TRBV3-1/TRBV3-2
D: .
size: .
J: TRBJ1-5

DNA: TGTGCCAGCAGCCGACAGGGAAATCCCTACGAGCAGTACTTC
CDR3: CASSRQGNPYEQYF
V: TRBV14
D: TRBD1
size: .
J: TRBJ2-7

DNA: TGTGCCTGGAGTCCCGGGACAGGGCGGGATACGCAGTATTTT
CDR3: CAWSPGTGRDTQYF
V: TRBV30
D: TRBD1
size: .
J: TRBJ2-3

DNA: TGTGCCAGTAGTCTATCCGACAGGGGGGGATATGGCTACACCTTC
CDR3: CASSLSDRGGYGYTF
V: TRBV19
D: TRBD1
size: .
J: TRBJ1-2

DNA: TGTGCCAGCAGTTCGGTAGGGACAGGGGTAACTAATGAAAAACTGTTTTTT
CDR3: CASSSVGTGVTNEKLFF
V: TRBV27
D: TRBD1
size: few
J: TRBJ1-4

DNA: TGTGCCAGCAGCTTAGTTGGGGGCAGGGCGCGCTCACCCCTCCACTTT
CDR3: CASSLVGGRARSPLHF
V: TRBV7-8
D: .
size: .
J: TRBJ1-6